This paragraph covers one T cell receptor (beta chain) sequence. This specimen belongs to a study of blood T cell repertoires in COVID-19. Study-level information: Sites in the United States, Italy and Spain provided acute and convalescent COVID-19 samples.

Authors' processing steps: Reference gene primer amplification in the assay estimated nucleated cell counts. Some clones are missing from TCRdb's copy, which holds only in-frame ones; the method was immunoSEQ multiplex PCR. D and trimming were read from the DNA, whereas the V and J calls and clone size are those reported in that table. The profile shows 250,000 to 300,000 clones, around 88% of them singletons. Germline V gene data show CDR1 as MGHRA and CDR2 as YSYEKL. V dropped 0 bases and J dropped 4 bases, with 12 bases sitting between them. The CDR3 is made up of 15 amino acids. The rearrangement links TRBV4-1 to TRBJ1-1; D remains ambiguous. The sequenced material came from PBMCs or T cells enriched from blood (not recorded which). This clonotype originated in a man aged 35-49 years who had recovered from COVID-19. The CDR3 DNA reads TGCGCCAGCAGCCAAGACCCCGGACTGGGCACTGAAGCTTTCTTT. Its translation: CASSQDPGLGTEAFF.